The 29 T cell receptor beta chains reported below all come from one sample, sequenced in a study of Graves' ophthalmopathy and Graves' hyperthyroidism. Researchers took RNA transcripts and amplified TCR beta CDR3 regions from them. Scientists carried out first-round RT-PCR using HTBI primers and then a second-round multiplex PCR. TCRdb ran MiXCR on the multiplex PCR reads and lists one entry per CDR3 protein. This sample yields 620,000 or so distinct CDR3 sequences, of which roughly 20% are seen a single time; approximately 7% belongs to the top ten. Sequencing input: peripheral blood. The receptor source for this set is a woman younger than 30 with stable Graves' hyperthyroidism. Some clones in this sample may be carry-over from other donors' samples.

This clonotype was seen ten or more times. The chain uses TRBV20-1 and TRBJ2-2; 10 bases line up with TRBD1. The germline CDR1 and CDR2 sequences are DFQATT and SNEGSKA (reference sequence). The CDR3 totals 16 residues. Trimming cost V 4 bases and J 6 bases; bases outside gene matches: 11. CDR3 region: CSAIRQGAKKAGELFF. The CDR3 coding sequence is TGCAGTGCTATACGACAGGGGGCAAAAAAGGCCGGGGAGCTGTTTTTT.

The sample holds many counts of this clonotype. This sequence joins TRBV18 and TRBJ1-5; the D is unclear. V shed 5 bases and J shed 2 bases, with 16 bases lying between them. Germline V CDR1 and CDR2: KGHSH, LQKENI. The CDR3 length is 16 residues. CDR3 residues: CASSTDTPMGNQPQHF. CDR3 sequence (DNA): TGTGCCAGCTCAACAGACACCCCTATGGGCAATCAGCCCCAGCATTTT.

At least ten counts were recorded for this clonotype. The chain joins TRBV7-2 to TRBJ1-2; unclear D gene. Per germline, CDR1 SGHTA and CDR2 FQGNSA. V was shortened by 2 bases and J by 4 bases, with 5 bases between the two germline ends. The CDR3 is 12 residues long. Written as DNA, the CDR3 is TGTGCCAGCAGCTTATATCTCTATGGCTACACCTTC. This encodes CASSLYLYGYTF.

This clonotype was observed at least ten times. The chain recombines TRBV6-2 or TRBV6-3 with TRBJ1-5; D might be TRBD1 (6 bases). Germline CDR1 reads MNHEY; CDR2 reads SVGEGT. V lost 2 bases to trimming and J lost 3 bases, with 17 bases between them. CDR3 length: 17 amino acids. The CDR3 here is CASSYHLGGAANQPQHF. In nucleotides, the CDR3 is TGTGCCAGCAGTTACCACCTGGGGGGGGCCGCCAATCAGCCCCAGCATTTT.

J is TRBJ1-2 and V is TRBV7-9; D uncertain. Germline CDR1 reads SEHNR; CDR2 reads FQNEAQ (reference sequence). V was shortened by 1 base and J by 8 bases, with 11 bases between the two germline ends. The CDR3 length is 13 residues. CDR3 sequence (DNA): TGTGCCAGCAGCTTAGATGGAGGCGGGGGCTACACCTTC. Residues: CASSLDGGGGYTF.

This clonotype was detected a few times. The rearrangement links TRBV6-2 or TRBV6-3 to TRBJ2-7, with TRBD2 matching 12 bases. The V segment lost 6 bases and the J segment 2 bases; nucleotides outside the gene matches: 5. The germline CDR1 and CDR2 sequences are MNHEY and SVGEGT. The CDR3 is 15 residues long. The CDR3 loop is CASRQLAGGTYEQYF. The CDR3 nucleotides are TGTGCCAGCAGACAACTAGCGGGGGGTACCTACGAGCAGTACTTC.

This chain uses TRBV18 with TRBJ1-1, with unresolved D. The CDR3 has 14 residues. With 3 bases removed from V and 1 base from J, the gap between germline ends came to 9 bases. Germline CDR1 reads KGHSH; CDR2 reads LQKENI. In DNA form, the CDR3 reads TGTGCCAGCTCACCGGGTTCTCCGAACACTGAAGCTTTCTTT. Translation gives CASSPGSPNTEAFF.

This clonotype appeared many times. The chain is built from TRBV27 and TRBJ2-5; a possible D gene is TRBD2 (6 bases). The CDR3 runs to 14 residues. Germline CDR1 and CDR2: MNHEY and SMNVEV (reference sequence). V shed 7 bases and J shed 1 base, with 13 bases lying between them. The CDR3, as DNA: TGTGCCAGCAAGGATTTGGGACTCCAAGAGACCCAGTACTTC. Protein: CASKDLGLQETQYF.

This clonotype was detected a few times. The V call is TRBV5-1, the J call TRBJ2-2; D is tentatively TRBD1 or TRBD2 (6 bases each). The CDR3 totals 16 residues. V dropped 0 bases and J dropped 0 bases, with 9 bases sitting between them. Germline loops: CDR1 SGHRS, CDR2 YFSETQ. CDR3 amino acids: CASSLVGGANTGELFF. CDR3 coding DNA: TGCGCCAGCAGCTTGGTGGGGGGCGCGAACACCGGGGAGCTGTTTTTT.

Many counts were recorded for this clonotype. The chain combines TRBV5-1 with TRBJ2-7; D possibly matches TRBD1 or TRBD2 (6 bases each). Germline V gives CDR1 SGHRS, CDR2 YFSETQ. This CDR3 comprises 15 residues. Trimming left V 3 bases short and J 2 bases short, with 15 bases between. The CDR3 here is CASSSHIGGPYEQYF. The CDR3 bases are TGCGCCAGCAGCTCCCACATCGGGGGCCCCTACGAGCAGTACTTC. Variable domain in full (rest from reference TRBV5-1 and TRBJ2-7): KAGVTQTPRYLIKTRGQQVTLSCSPISGHRSVSWYQQTPGQGLQFLFEYFSETQRNKGNFPGRFSGRQFSNSRSEMNVSTLELGDSALYLCASSSHIGGPYEQYFGPGTRLTVT.

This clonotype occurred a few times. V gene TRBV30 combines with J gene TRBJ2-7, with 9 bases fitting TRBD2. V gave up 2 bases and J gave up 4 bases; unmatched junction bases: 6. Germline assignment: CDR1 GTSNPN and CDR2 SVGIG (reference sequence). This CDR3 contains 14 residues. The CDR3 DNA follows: TGTGCCTGGAGTAGACCAGCGGGGGGATACGAGCAGTACTTC. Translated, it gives CAWSRPAGGYEQYF.

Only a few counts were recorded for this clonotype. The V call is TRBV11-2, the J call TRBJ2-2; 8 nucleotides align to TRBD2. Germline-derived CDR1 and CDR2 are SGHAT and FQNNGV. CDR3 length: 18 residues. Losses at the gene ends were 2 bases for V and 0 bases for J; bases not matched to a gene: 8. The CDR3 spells CASSLSLAGPTNTGELFF. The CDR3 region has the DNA TGTGCCAGCAGCTTATCCTTAGCGGGGCCGACGAACACCGGGGAGCTGTTTTTT.

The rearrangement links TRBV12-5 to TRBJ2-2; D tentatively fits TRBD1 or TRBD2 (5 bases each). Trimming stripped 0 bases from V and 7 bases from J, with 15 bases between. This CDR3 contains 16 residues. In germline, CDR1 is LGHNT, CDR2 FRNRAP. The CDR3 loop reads CASGLVRGTTIGELFF. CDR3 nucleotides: TGTGCTAGTGGTTTGGTCAGAGGGACCACCATCGGGGAGCTGTTTTTT.

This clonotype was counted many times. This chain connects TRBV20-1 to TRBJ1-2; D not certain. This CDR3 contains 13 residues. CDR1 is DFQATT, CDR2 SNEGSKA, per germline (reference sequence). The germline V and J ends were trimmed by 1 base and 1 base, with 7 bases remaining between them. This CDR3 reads CSARVQNNYGYTF. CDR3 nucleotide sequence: TGCAGTGCTAGAGTTCAGAATAACTATGGCTACACCTTC.

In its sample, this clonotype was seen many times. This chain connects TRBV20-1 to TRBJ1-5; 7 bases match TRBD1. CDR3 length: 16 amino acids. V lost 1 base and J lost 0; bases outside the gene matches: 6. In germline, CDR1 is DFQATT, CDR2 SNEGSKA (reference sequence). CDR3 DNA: TGCAGTGCTAGAGTCAAAGGGGGCCTTAGCAATCAGCCCCAGCATTTT. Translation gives CSARVKGGLSNQPQHF.

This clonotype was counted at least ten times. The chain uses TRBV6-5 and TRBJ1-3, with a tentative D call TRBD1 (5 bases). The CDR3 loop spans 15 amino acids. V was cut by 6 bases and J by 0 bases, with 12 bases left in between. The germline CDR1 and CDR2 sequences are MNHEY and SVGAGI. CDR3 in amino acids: CASSSGTVSGNTIYF. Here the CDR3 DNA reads TGTGCCAGCAGCTCCGGGACGGTCTCTGGAAACACCATATATTTT.

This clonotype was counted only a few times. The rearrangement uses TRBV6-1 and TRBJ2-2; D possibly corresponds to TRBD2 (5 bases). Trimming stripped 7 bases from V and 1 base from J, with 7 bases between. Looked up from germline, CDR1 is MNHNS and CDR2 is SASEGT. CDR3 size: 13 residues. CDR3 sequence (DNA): TGTGCCAGCAATGGGAGGAACACCGGGGAGCTGTTTTTT. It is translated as CASNGRNTGELFF.

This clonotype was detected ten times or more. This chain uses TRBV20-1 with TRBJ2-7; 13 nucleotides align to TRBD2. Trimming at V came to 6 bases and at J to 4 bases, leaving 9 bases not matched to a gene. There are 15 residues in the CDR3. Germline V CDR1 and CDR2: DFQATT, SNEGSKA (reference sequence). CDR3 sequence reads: CSATSGTSGMYEQYF. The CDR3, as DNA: TGCAGTGCCACCTCCGGGACTAGCGGGATGTACGAGCAGTACTTC.

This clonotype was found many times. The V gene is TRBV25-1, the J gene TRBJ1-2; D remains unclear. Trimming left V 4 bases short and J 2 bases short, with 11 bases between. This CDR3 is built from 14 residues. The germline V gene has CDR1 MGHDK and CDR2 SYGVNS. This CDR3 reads CASSVLGSNYGYTF. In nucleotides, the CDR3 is TGTGCCAGCAGTGTCTTGGGCTCAAACTATGGCTACACCTTC.

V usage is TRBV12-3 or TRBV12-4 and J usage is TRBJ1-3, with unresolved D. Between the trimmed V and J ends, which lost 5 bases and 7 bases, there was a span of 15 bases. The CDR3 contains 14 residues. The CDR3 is CASSPSNFGNTIYF. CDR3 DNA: TGTGCCAGCAGTCCATCTAACTTCGGGAACACCATATATTTT.

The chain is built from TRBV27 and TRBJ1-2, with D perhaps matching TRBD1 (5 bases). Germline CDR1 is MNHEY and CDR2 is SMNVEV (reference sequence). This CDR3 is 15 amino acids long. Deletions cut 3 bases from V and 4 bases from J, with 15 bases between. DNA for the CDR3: TGTGCCAGCAGTTTCGGGGCGGGGTTGATCTATGGCTACACCTTC. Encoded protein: CASSFGAGLIYGYTF.

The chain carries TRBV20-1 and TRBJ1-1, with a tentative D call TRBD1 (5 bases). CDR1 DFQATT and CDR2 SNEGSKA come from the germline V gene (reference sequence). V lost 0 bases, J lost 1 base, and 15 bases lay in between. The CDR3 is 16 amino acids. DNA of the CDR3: TGCAGTGCTAGAGATTGGGGCGGGGGTACGAACACTGAAGCTTTCTTT. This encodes CSARDWGGGTNTEAFF.

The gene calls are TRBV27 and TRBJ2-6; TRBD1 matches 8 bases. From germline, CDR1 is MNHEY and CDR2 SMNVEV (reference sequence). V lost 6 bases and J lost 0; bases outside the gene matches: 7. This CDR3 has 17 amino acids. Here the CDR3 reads CASRNGQGNSGANVLTF. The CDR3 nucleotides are TGTGCCAGCAGAAACGGACAGGGAAACTCTGGGGCCAACGTCCTGACTTTC.

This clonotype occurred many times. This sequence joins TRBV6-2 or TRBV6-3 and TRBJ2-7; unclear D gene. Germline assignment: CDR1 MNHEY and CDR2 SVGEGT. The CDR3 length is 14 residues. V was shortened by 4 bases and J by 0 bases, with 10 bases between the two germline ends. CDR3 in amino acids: CASSSQVFSYEQYF. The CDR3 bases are TGTGCCAGCAGTTCCCAAGTCTTCTCCTACGAGCAGTACTTC.

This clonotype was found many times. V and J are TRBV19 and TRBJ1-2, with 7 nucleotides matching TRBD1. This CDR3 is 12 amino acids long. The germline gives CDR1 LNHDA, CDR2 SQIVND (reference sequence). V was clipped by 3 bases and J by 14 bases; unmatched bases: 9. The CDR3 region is CASSMLRGGQTF. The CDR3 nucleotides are TGTGCCAGTAGTATGCTACGAGGGGGCCAGACCTTC.

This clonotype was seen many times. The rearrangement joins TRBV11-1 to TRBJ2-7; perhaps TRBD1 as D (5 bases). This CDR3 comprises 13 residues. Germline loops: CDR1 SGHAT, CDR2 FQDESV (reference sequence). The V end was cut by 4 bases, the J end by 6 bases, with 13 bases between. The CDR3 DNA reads TGTGCCAGCAGCTCCGGCAGGGTGGGCGAGCAGTACTTC. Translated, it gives CASSSGRVGEQYF.

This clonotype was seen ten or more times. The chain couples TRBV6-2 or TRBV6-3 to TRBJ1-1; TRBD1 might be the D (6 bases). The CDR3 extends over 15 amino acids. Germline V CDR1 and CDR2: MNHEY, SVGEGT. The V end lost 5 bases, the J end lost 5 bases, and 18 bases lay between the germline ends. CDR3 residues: CASSLGQFKGTEAFF. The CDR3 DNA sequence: TGTGCCAGCAGTCTCGGACAGTTTAAGGGTACTGAAGCTTTCTTT.

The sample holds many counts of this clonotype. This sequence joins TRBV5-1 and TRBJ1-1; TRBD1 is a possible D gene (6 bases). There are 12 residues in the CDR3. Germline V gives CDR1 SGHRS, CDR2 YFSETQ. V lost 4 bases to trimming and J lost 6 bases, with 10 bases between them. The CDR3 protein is CASSHGGAEAFF. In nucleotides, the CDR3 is TGCGCCAGCAGCCACGGGGGCGCTGAAGCTTTCTTT.

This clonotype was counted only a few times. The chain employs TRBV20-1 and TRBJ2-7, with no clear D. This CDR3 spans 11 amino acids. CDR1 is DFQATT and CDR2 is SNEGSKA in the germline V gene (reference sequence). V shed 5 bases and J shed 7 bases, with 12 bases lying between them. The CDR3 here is CSAGKGREQYF. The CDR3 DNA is TGCAGTGCTGGCAAGGGCCGGGAGCAGTACTTC.